This T cell receptor (beta chain) emerged from a study of cytomegalovirus exposure and HLA in healthy donors (TCRdb year 2017). Some background on the complete study: An earlier analysis of about 560 of the donors reported 250 to 300 Gb of sequence data and 95 million to 120 million unique TCR beta sequences obtained from about 200 million T cells. Along with the 666-subject first cohort, a separate validation cohort of over a hundred different subjects was used. Every discovery cohort repertoire had been produced on one sequencing platform. Typing coverage varied by locus: 629-630 donors for A, B, C, DRB1 and DQB1; about 520 for DQA1; around 610 for DPA1; around 450 for DPB1. Across approximately 420 genotyped donors of the cohort, an average of approximately 240,000 unique TCR beta nucleotide sequences per donor were sequenced, and roughly 20% of those sequences were non-productive. An earlier analysis of around 580 of the donors used high-throughput TCR beta sequencing to judge whether each TCR beta V gene segment behaved as functional or pseudogenic. Of the approximately 400 genotyped donors, around 81% fell in the genetic ancestry cluster associated with self-reported Caucasian donors. Donor age, sex, ethnicity and CMV serostatus were collected together with the repertoire data. The study aimed to test whether signatures of past pathogen exposure could be identified by cataloging public T cell receptors. A later analysis re-examined previously published TCR beta repertoires from more than 600 donors and added high-resolution HLA genotyping to investigate patterns of TCR occurrence. Approximately 310 gigabases of sequencing data and approximately 93 million unique TCR sequences were included in an early release covering roughly 600 HLA-typed donors. In a later genetic analysis, genome-wide SNP genotypes for about three fifths of the roughly 670 donors were used, and that subset was treated as a discovery cohort. The later analysis used no new phenotypic data to find candidate immune exposures, relying instead on TCR beta sequences and their occurrence across donors. Both class I and class II loci were covered by HLA typing, at four-digit resolution. To predict cytomegalovirus infection status, the study brought together high-throughput TCR immunosequencing, statistical association of individual TCRs with disease status, and machine learning. Using immunosequencing, the study profiled T cell repertoires from roughly 650 subjects and related those repertoires to cytomegalovirus serostatus. Five DR-DQ haplotypes were treated as single units for association and clustering because of strong linkage in the cohort. The research as a whole found: This cohort had only TCR beta chains sequenced, and the lack of alpha or paired-chain data limited which features could be detected. V-gene and J-gene trimming of TCR beta chains was associated with a missense DCLRE1C variant in a later genetic analysis, and the association was replicated in an independent cohort. Correlated functional status among segregating V segments might reflect linkage disequilibrium, but an unknown experimental factor could not be ruled out. According to a later genetic analysis, donors in an Asian-associated ancestry cluster had fewer N-insertions in productive TCRs than the roughly 700-donor mean. In a later analysis, the rate of TCR association differed among HLA loci, with DRB1 alleles having the most associated TCRs and HLA-C alleles having the fewest. Roughly uniform sequencing depth across donors was assumed in presence/absence analyses, although this assumption may not hold. Because some donors lacked HLA typing at each locus, the association tests relied only on the typed subset. Strong co-occurrence of HLA alleles, especially DR and DQ, made assigning TCR associations to individual alleles difficult. A later analysis found that HLA-associated TCR beta chains were more clonally expanded and had lower generation probabilities than equally common non-associated chains. In a later analysis, several top co-occurrence clusters were reported to appear linked to parvovirus B19, influenza, CMV and Epstein-Barr virus. According to a later analysis, most CMV-associated TCR beta chains appeared to be HLA-restricted, and the HLA associations seemed to be driven largely by CMV exposure. It was suggested by the authors that the approach could potentially be generalized to other disease states and immunological phenotypes. While some public TCRs were present in many individuals, most TCR sequences turned up only very rarely across donors. The 87-base-pair reads could not distinguish some IMGT-functional V segments, including TRBV6-2 and TRBV6-3, so those segments were excluded. The only immune exposure information available for the cohort was CMV serostatus. Broadly in line with IMGT annotations, most TCR beta V segments showed up in productive rearrangements about 87% or about 30% of the time in an earlier analysis of 587 of the donors. A cluster of highly shared sequence variants was judged likely to represent a technical artifact of the sequencing pipeline. Because counts were too low, around 17 rarely observed V segments, including chromosome 9 orphons, were left out of the earlier analysis of 587 of the donors. A further reported finding was that TCR beta sequences accurately predicted the HLA-A and HLA-B alleles for most subjects in the first cohort. The study gave a list of about 150 TCR beta chains associated with cytomegalovirus. The classifier was reported to diagnose cytomegalovirus status with high specificity and sensitivity in both the original and validation cohorts. In vitro tests confirmed that three of the cytomegalovirus-associated TCR beta chains recognize cytomegalovirus antigens. Specific HLA alleles were associated with 16,951 TCR beta sequences at a false discovery rate of 0.05 in a later analysis.

For this clone: Its target antigen remains unknown.

V is trimmed back by 3 bases and J by 6 bases, and the junction contains 18 bases that no gene match accounts for. CDR1 and CDR2 were assigned from the germline V gene as MNHNS and SASEGT. The CDR3 holds 18 amino acids from the cysteine to the phenylalanine. This entry keeps only the CDR3 DNA: 54 bases, framed from base 1. Libraries were built with the immunoSEQ multiplex PCR assay. A mixture of 60 forward primers for TCR Vbeta segments and 13 reverse primers for TCR Jbeta segments was used in the multiplex PCR. The CDR3 region of rearranged TCR beta genes was amplified from genomic DNA by a multiplex PCR assay. The amplified TCR beta libraries were sequenced on the Illumina HiSeq System as 87-base-pair reads. The study's processing was this. Across the 500 to 850 repertoires, a later analysis counted tens of millions of unique TCR beta chains, about 10 million of which were shared by at least two donors. Raw reads were error-corrected and collapsed into unique sequences with a nearest-neighbor algorithm that merged closely related sequences to remove PCR and sequencing errors. CDR3 sequences were aligned to IMGT reference sequences to assign V, D and J gene segments. Each retained sequence needed at least a six-nucleotide match to both a V gene segment and a J gene segment. A rearrangement counted as productive if the CDR3 had no stop codons and remained in frame with V and J, and every other rearrangement counted as non-productive. CDR3 was defined by IMGT convention, running from the second conserved V-encoded cysteine to the conserved J-encoded phenylalanine. The earlier analysis of more than 450 of the donors excluded sequences that lacked an unambiguous match to a single V gene segment. In an earlier analysis of approximately 610 of the donors, V segments were called functional above 56.7% productive rearrangements and were called segregating when the between-donor standard deviation exceeded 5%. A statistical classification framework was built for diagnosing cytomegalovirus status from the catalog of TCR beta chain sequences. A later analysis assigned V and J genes by comparing TCR nucleotide sequences with IMGT/GENE-DB human TR gene sequences. A later analysis assigned CDR3 sequences and most-parsimonious VDJ recombination scenarios with the TCRdist pipeline. In a later analysis, each TCR beta chain was defined by its CDR3 amino acid sequence together with its V-gene family, and reads without a unique V-gene family were excluded. A later analysis removed roughly 590 highly shared, low-generation-probability nucleotide sequences to deal with suspected cross-contamination and a sequencing artifact. In a later analysis, a clonal expansion index was calculated for each public chain from normalized within-repertoire ranks of inferred template counts. Generation probabilities in a later analysis came from a VDJ recombination model fitted to out-of-frame rearrangements, and those results were checked against IGoR. A later analysis scored TCR-TCR, TCR-HLA and TCR-CMV co-occurrence with hypergeometric tests, applying a repertoire-size bias correction to TCR pairs. In a later analysis, false discovery rates were estimated by permuting HLA or CMV assignments 20 times. In a later analysis, co-occurring TCRs were grouped with DBSCAN, and TCRdist sequence similarity was added when clustering was performed within HLA-allele-positive subsets. Repertoires with fewer than 30,000 or more than 120,000 public chains were left out of co-occurrence clustering, as were five repertoires with anomalous nucleotide sharing. TCRdb provides this immuneACCESS table in a form limited to in-frame rearrangements. Some clones are lacking; in checked studies, under half of them reflect an unresolved V gene, and why the rest are absent is not known. The V and J calls and clone size are taken from that table; D and trimming were inferred from the DNA. The table for this sample shows under 250,000 clones. The top ten constitute roughly 1.2% of the sample.

The cohort was made up of 666 healthy bone marrow donors. All cohort members were sampled while nominally healthy, although unrecorded immune exposures were likely present. The donor was CMV seropositive and belonged to the group of more than 250 seropositive cohort members. Each donor provided a peripheral blood sample, and peripheral blood mononuclear cells were used for TCR beta sequencing. The Qiagen DNeasy Blood Extraction Kit was used to extract genomic DNA from the blood cell samples. Rearrangement joined TRBV6-1 to TRBJ2-3; a stretch of 7 junction bases matches TRBD1. The TCR sequence derives from a girl aged 2 to 9 in good health and CMV-seropositive. The sequenced sample consisted of PBMCs. The CDR3: CASSDQMGQIQPRDTQYF. The bases read TGTGCCAGCAGTGACCAAATGGGACAGATACAACCGCGGGATACGCAGTATTTT.